Presented here are 22 T cell receptor beta chains from one specimen sequenced in a study of identical twins. TCRdb reanalysed the 5' RACE reads using MiXCR and keeps one entry per CDR3 protein. The sample lists 690,000 or so distinct CDR3 sequences; around 8.3% were seen once. The same specimen was also included in a second study, on yellow fever vaccine responses in identical twins.

Material: PBMCs. The origin of the receptors is a young woman in good health.

This chain connects TRBV29-1 to TRBJ2-1; 10 bases line up with TRBD1. From germline, CDR1 is SQVTM and CDR2 ANQGSEA. Trimming cost V 5 bases and J 3 bases; bases outside gene matches: 4. The CDR3 consists of 14 residues. The chain's CDR3 is CSVQGQGGYNEQFF. The CDR3 DNA sequence: TGCAGCGTTCAAGGACAGGGGGGCTACAATGAGCAGTTCTTC.

This clonotype was counted between two and nine times. The V gene is TRBV27, the J gene TRBJ2-7; the D gene is possibly TRBD2 (6 bases). The germline V and J ends were trimmed by 7 bases and 6 bases, with 19 bases remaining between them. The V gene's germline CDR1 is MNHEY and CDR2 SMNVEV (reference sequence). The CDR3 covers 14 residues. CDR3 region: CASMDGGVLGEQYF. The CDR3 region has the DNA TGTGCCAGCATGGACGGGGGAGTCCTCGGCGAGCAGTACTTC.

The rearrangement links TRBV28 to TRBJ2-7; D not resolved. Germline V gives CDR1 MDHEN, CDR2 SYDVKM. The CDR3 sequence is 16 residues long. V was clipped by 2 bases and J by 6 bases, with 20 bases between them. In nucleotides, the CDR3 is TGTGCCAGCAGTTTAAATTCATTGGACCTCGATCGCGAGCAGTACTTC. This sequence encodes CASSLNSLDLDREQYF.

The CDR3 region is CAGTGSSYEQYF. The CDR3 region has the DNA TGTGCCGGGACAGGGAGCTCCTACGAGCAGTACTTC. This chain joins TRBV30 and TRBJ2-7; 9 positions match TRBD1. V lost 8 bases, J lost 0 bases, and 2 bases stayed unmatched. The CDR3 is made up of 12 amino acids. CDR1 GTSNPN and CDR2 SVGIG come from the germline V gene (reference sequence). Together with reference TRBV30 and TRBJ2-7, the CDR3 gives the full variable domain: SQTIHQWPATLVQPVGSPLSLECTVEGTSNPNLYWYRQAAGRGLQLLFYSVGIGQISSEVPQNLSASRPQDRQFILSSKKLLLSDSGFYLCAGTGSSYEQYFGPGTRLTVT.

This clonotype showed up many times. This rearrangement joins TRBV12-3 or TRBV12-4 to TRBJ2-3, with D possibly called TRBD1 or TRBD2 (6 bases each). CDR3 length: 15 amino acids. Trimming shortened V by 8 bases and J by 1 base, and 16 bases separated the two germline ends. As DNA, the CDR3 is TGTGCCAGCGTCTACGGGGGCACGGGCACAGATACGCAGTATTTT. It specifies CASVYGGTGTDTQYF.

This rearrangement joins TRBV10-2 to TRBJ2-1; 7 bases are shared with TRBD2. V shed 0 bases, J shed 0 bases, and the junction held 5 bases outside the gene matches. Germline loops: CDR1 WSHSY, CDR2 SAAADI. The CDR3 loop spans 17 amino acids. The CDR3 spells CASSESAPGGSYNEQFF. CDR3 coding DNA: TGCGCCAGCAGTGAGTCCGCCCCGGGGGGCTCCTACAATGAGCAGTTCTTC.

This clonotype was detected once. V and J are TRBV11-3 and TRBJ2-1, with a weak D call TRBD1 (6 bases). The CDR3 runs 15 residues. V lost 4 bases and J 4 bases, leaving 14 bases between the germline ends. The germline V gene has CDR1 SGHNT and CDR2 YENEEA. In nucleotides, the CDR3 is TGTGCCAGCAGCTCCGGGACAAATAATTACAATGAGCAGTTCTTC. This sequence encodes CASSSGTNNYNEQFF.

This clonotype has only a few counts. The rearrangement uses TRBV5-6 and TRBJ2-7, with 7 nucleotides matching TRBD2. Germline trimming cut 4 bases from V and 6 bases from J; bases unmatched to any gene: 7. Germline V gene lookup returns CDR1 SGHDT and CDR2 YYEEEE. The CDR3 consists of 13 residues. The DNA of the CDR3 is TGTGCCAGCAGCCCACTAGCGCAGTCCGAGCAGTACTTC. Residues: CASSPLAQSEQYF.

Only a few counts were recorded for this clonotype. Here the CDR3 DNA reads TGCGCCAGCAGCGGTAGGGAGCTCAATGAGCAGTTCTTC. It yields the protein CASSGRELNEQFF. The V and J genes are TRBV5-1 and TRBJ2-1; a possible D gene is TRBD2 (5 bases). Trimming pared 4 bases from V and 6 bases from J, leaving 11 bases between. This CDR3 has 13 residues. Germline V lookup: CDR1 SGHRS, CDR2 YFSETQ.

This clonotype was detected a few times. This chain joins TRBV2 and TRBJ2-5; TRBD1 aligns across 8 bases. The J segment lost 6 bases and the V segment lost 0 bases, leaving 9 bases of the junction unmatched. Germline V gene data show CDR1 as SNHLY and CDR2 as FYNNEI. The CDR3 contains 16 residues. The CDR3 nucleotides are TGTGCCAGCAGTGAAGCGTTCGGACAGGGAGGACAGACCCAGTACTTC. Amino acids: CASSEAFGQGGQTQYF.

This clonotype came up many times. The chain joins TRBV12-3 or TRBV12-4 to TRBJ2-1; D unresolved. CDR3 length: 12 amino acids. Trimming stripped 2 bases from V and 6 bases from J, with 5 bases between. CDR3 bases: TGTGCCAGCAGTTTATTTAGCAATGAGCAGTTCTTC. Amino acid sequence: CASSLFSNEQFF.

The rearrangement uses TRBV10-3 and TRBJ2-3, with TRBD2 matching 9 bases. V gave up 2 bases and J gave up 1 base; unmatched junction bases: 4. This CDR3 is 16 amino acids long. CDR1 ENHRY and CDR2 SYGVKD come from the germline V gene. The chain's CDR3 is CAISEIGGGGTDTQYF. As DNA, the CDR3 is TGTGCCATCAGTGAGATCGGCGGGGGGGGCACAGATACGCAGTATTTT.

This clonotype was counted ten times or more. The chain uses TRBV5-1 and TRBJ2-7; 7 nucleotides line up with TRBD1. J was trimmed by 2 bases and V by 4 bases; bases with no gene match: 6. Germline CDR1 reads SGHRS; CDR2 reads YFSETQ. The CDR3 covers 14 residues. The CDR3 bases are TGCGCCAGCAGCACAGGGGATGGGGCCTACGAGCAGTACTTC. It translates to CASSTGDGAYEQYF.

The rearrangement links TRBV7-9 to TRBJ2-2; 9 bases fit TRBD2. This CDR3 has 16 amino acids. The V and J ends lost 2 bases and 0 bases, in that order; junction bases with no gene match: 1. CDR1 and CDR2 (germline): SEHNR, FQNEAQ (reference sequence). The CDR3 DNA follows: TGTGCCAGCAGCTTAAGACTAGCGGCGAACACCGGGGAGCTGTTTTTT. It is translated as CASSLRLAANTGELFF.

This sequence joins TRBV7-9 and TRBJ2-7; TRBD1 matches 7 bases. Germline V lookup: CDR1 SEHNR, CDR2 FQNEAQ (reference sequence). Trimming at V came to 4 bases and at J to 4 bases, leaving 7 bases not matched to a gene. CDR3 size: 14 residues. CDR3 bases: TGTGCCAGCAGCTCGTTACAGGGGATGTACGAGCAGTACTTC. This sequence encodes CASSSLQGMYEQYF.

The J gene is TRBJ1-2, the V gene TRBV4-1; D gene unclear. V lost 5 bases and J 0 bases, leaving 13 bases between the germline ends. The CDR3 loop spans 15 amino acids. Looked up from germline, CDR1 is MGHRA and CDR2 is YSYEKL. CDR3 bases: TGCGCCAGCAGCATTCGGACCGATTCTAACTATGGCTACACCTTC. It translates to CASSIRTDSNYGYTF.

Many counts were recorded for this clonotype. The chain joins TRBV6-5 to TRBJ2-7; D is undetermined. The CDR3 extends over 14 amino acids. V dropped 0 bases and J dropped 1 base, with 7 bases sitting between them. Germline values: CDR1 MNHEY, CDR2 SVGAGI. DNA of the CDR3: TGTGCCAGCAGTTACTCGAGCAGGTCCTACGAGCAGTACTTC. The encoded protein is CASSYSSRSYEQYF.

The table lists this clonotype with many counts. V is TRBV7-9 and J is TRBJ1-2; 7 bases match TRBD1. Trimming cost V 5 bases and J 2 bases; bases outside gene matches: 8. The CDR3 runs 15 residues. Germline CDR1 SEHNR, CDR2 FQNEAQ (reference sequence). In DNA, the CDR3 is TGTGCCAGCAGCCACCGGGACAGACAAAACTATGGCTACACCTTC. Protein: CASSHRDRQNYGYTF.

This clonotype was counted a few times. The chain recombines TRBV30 with TRBJ2-1; 11 bases fit TRBD2. The CDR3 sequence is 18 residues long. Trimming at V came to 2 bases and at J to 0 bases, leaving 9 bases not matched to a gene. The germline V gene has CDR1 GTSNPN and CDR2 SVGIG (reference sequence). The CDR3 sequence is CAWSRPSGGKSSYNEQFF. CDR3 in DNA: TGTGCCTGGAGTCGGCCTAGCGGGGGGAAGAGCTCCTACAATGAGCAGTTCTTC.

This clonotype was found a few times. The J gene is TRBJ2-2, the V gene TRBV5-1; 9 positions agree with TRBD2. Germline V gene sequence: CDR1 SGHRS, CDR2 YFSETQ. This CDR3 region has 18 residues. J was trimmed by 0 bases and V by 4 bases; bases with no gene match: 10. For the CDR3, the DNA is TGCGCCAGCAGCCCAAGGGCGGCGGGGGGGCCGAACACCGGGGAGCTGTTTTTT. Residues: CASSPRAAGGPNTGELFF.

This clonotype has more than one count but fewer than ten. The rearrangement joins TRBV3-1 to TRBJ1-1; no clear D gene. Between the trimmed V and J ends, which lost 3 bases and 1 base, there was a span of 3 bases. The CDR3 is made up of 12 amino acids. Germline CDR1 and CDR2: LGHDT and YNNKEL (reference sequence). CDR3 coding DNA: TGTGCCAGCAGCCACCCGAACACTGAAGCTTTCTTT. This encodes CASSHPNTEAFF.

V usage is TRBV4-2 and J usage is TRBJ1-3; the D is unclear. Per the germline V gene, CDR1 is LGHNA and CDR2 is YNFKEQ. Trimming cost V 0 bases and J 7 bases, with 7 bases left between them. The CDR3 contains 13 residues. Here the CDR3 reads CASSQERGNTIYF. DNA of the CDR3: TGTGCCAGCAGCCAAGAACGTGGCAACACCATATATTTT.